This T cell receptor (beta chain) was identified in a study of blood T cells in healthy people across ages. The sample holds a few counts of this clonotype. What it binds is unknown. Together with a sample-barcoded 5' primer, a J-beta primer mix was included in a second PCR lasting roughly 6 to 12 cycles. Each cDNA molecule, via a template-switch adaptor with 12 random nucleotides, was tagged. TCRdb reprocessed the 5' RACE reads with MiXCR, giving one entry per CDR3 protein. The sample includes 1.5 million to 2 million distinct CDR3 sequences, roughly 32% of them seen just once. Germline CDR1 is SGHTA and CDR2 is FQGTGA. CDR3 length: 13 amino acids. V lost 2 bases, J lost 4 bases, and 7 bases lay in between. Study-wide results and limits: Changes seen in expanded clonotypes were possibly confounded by donor CMV status left unknown. PBMCs went unsorted, and a conclusive naive versus antigen-experienced comparison was therefore prevented.

The chain recombines TRBV7-3 with TRBJ2-3, with D unresolved. This receptor was identified in a woman in her 30s in good health. Sequenced material: blood. Here the CDR3 reads CASSLLEPDTQYF. Written as DNA, the CDR3 is TGTGCCAGCAGCTTACTAGAGCCAGATACGCAGTATTTT.